The clone carrying this T cell receptor beta chain was observed a single time. Its cognate antigen is unknown. These data come from a study of cytomegalovirus exposure and HLA in healthy donors. Study-wide findings and caveats: An apparent linkage of common viral pathogens to several of the most significant clusters emerged in a later analysis.

The PCR made use of 60 Vbeta and 13 Jbeta primers. Data came from immunoSEQ multiplex PCR; TCRdb stores just in-frame clones and leaves some out. The data contain around 150,000 clones, 60% to 80% of them singletons. The clonotype comes from a woman in her thirties or forties in good health and CMV-seropositive. Sequenced input: PBMCs.

CDR3 amino acids: CASSLAPAGNYEQYF. In DNA, the CDR3 is TGCGCCAGCAGCTTGGCCCCAGCGGGGAACTACGAGCAGTACTTC. The V gene is TRBV5-1, the J gene TRBJ2-5, with TRBD2 identical over 7 bases. The J call is uncertain, as TRBJ2-7 better fits the DNA end. CDR3 length equals 15 residues. Per the germline V gene, CDR1 is SGHRS and CDR2 is YFSETQ.